The sequence of this TCR beta chain was determined in a study of T cell repertoires in cytomegalovirus infection. Whole-study context: Matching HLA type and CMV infection were both indicated by public TCR beta signatures. Broader study findings: Adding up the frequency of public TCR beta families identified people who carried CMV plus the relevant HLA. In two of eight donors, the top clonotype was HLA-C-restricted CMV-specific.

This CDR3 is built from 14 residues. V shed 2 bases and J shed 5 bases, with 12 bases lying between them. In regard to this clonotype: The antigen is not known.

One entry per CDR3 protein results from TCRdb running MiXCR on the reads. The data contain roughly 760,000 distinct CDR3 sequences, roughly a third of them singletons. This TCR was sampled from a human donor in good health (CMV status not recorded). Some clones in this sample may be carry-over from other donors' samples. This rearrangement joins TRBV12-3 or TRBV12-4 to TRBJ1-2; D possibly corresponds to TRBD1 (6 bases). Sequences were obtained from PBMCs. CDR3 sequence (DNA): TGTGCCAGCAGTTTACCAGAGGGACAATATGGCTACACCTTC. This gives the protein CASSLPEGQYGYTF.